This T cell receptor (beta chain) was captured in a study of blood T cell repertoires in COVID-19. In the study overall: Acute-phase and convalescent COVID-19 samples originated in the United States, Italy and Spain. T cells, B-cell-depleted T cells, or PBMCs supplied cDNA or gDNA.

The CDR3 sequence is 13 residues long. The ends were cut back, 4 bases at V and 2 bases at J, with 7 bases in the middle. CDR1 MNHEY and CDR2 SVGAGI come from the germline V gene. Original handling: It was from reference gene primer amplification that nucleated cell counts were estimated. Profiling relied on immunoSEQ multiplex PCR, and the TCRdb table lists in-frame clones only, not all of them. That table supplies the V and J calls and clone size; D and trimming were determined from the DNA. Of more than 95,000 clones in the sample, roughly 91% are singletons; the top ten hold about 6.3%. The chain has TRBV6-5 and TRBJ2-3, with D perhaps matching TRBD2 (5 bases). The receptor comes from a human donor in a cohort sampled during active COVID-19. Material: peripheral blood. CDR3 amino acids: CASSWTHTDTQYF. CDR3 bases: TGTGCCAGCAGTTGGACTCACACAGATACGCAGTATTTT.